The T cell receptor beta chain under discussion was sequenced for a study of shared clonotypes between healthy human individuals. Study-level background: Plates per donor: three CD4 naive, three CD4 memory, two CD8 naive, one CD8 memory. General study results and limits: What rarefaction showed was incomplete sorted-subset sequencing despite large depth.

V trimming: 4 bases; J trimming: 3 bases; junction bases outside the gene matches: 7. The germline gives CDR1 MDHEN, CDR2 SYDVKM. CDR3 size: 16 residues. With regard to this clone: The antigen remains unidentified.

The assay was immunoSEQ multiplex PCR, and TCRdb's table has in-frame clones only and misses some. Here the sample spans about 2.3 million clones, over 85% being singletons. The specimen sequenced was naive CD4+ T cells from PBMCs. Indicated subset: CD45RA+ positively selected. The V gene is TRBV28, the J gene TRBJ2-1; 9 bases fit TRBD2. This receptor was taken from a man younger than 35 in good health. Some clones in this sample may be carry-over from other donors' samples. This CDR3 is CASSSRLADRYNEQFF. The DNA for the CDR3 is TGTGCCAGCAGTTCGAGACTAGCGGACCGCTACAATGAGCAGTTCTTC.